Below, one TCR beta chain is given with its context. What it binds is not known. Generated by immunoSEQ multiplex PCR, the TCRdb table keeps only in-frame clones and is missing some. The data show roughly 72,000 clones, roughly nine tenths seen once. The V end lost 1 base, the J end lost 3 bases, and 9 bases lay between the germline ends. The CDR3 runs 14 residues. In germline, CDR1 is SGHAT, CDR2 FQNNGV. The source of the sample is a study of T cells in localized non-small cell lung cancer. Study observations and caveats: It remains possible that heterogeneity exists, since only one tumor region was sequenced. Adjacent uninvolved lung tissue had the highest T cell clonality, exceeding tumor. The appearance of a median 57 of the top 100 tumor clones was seen in adjacent lung.

This material consisted of peripheral blood, taken before any cancer treatment. The source of this sequence is a male donor aged 60 or over with stage III squamous cell lung carcinoma. J is TRBJ1-2 and V is TRBV11-2; D is undetermined. DNA for the CDR3: TGTGCCAGCAGCTTAGCACTGGGCGACTATGGCTACACCTTC. Encoded protein: CASSLALGDYGYTF.